The text below deals with one TCR beta chain. The target antigen is unknown. This sample was taken from a study of cytomegalovirus exposure and HLA in healthy donors. Findings and caveats of the study: Specificity of a few CMV-associated chains for CMV antigens was verified in vitro. Association of 15,000 to 20,000 TCR beta sequences with HLA alleles was found at 0.05 false discovery rate in a later analysis.

PCR involved 60 Vbeta and 13 Jbeta primers. Here immunoSEQ multiplex PCR was the method, and the copy in TCRdb shows in-frame clones only, minus some. The data hold about 240,000 clones, with 70% to 90% observed a single time. The sequencing sample was made of PBMCs. The sequence came from a girl aged 2 to 10 in good health and CMV-seronegative.

DNA of the CDR3: TGTGCCAGCAGCTACTATCGGACAGGGGGCGCAGAGACCCAGTACTTC. As protein: CASSYYRTGGAETQYF. The gene calls are TRBV5-5 and TRBJ2-5, with TRBD1 matching 11 bases. Germline V gene sequence: CDR1 SGHKS, CDR2 YYEKEE (reference sequence). The ends lost 3 bases at V and 4 bases at J; junction bases unmatched: 8. The CDR3 length is 16 residues.